This T cell receptor beta chain comes out of a study of shared clonotypes between healthy human individuals. Comments on this clone: The target antigen is unknown.

Over several immunoSEQ plates, each subset's genomic DNA was distributed in even portions. Measured with immunoSEQ multiplex PCR; TCRdb has only the in-frame clones, and not every one. The data show millions of clones, approximately 95% seen once. Whole-study findings and limits: Larger estimated richness was generally recorded for naive subsets relative to memory subsets. Collection of samples was limited to blood; tissue repertoires likely differ.

V trimming: 6 bases; J trimming: 4 bases; junction bases outside the gene matches: 4. CDR3 size: 14 residues. Germline CDR1 is MDHEN and CDR2 is SYDVKM. This sequence joins TRBV28 and TRBJ2-3, with 10 bases identical to TRBD2. Sequenced: naive CD4+ T cells from PBMCs. The subset: CD45RA+ positively selected. This TCR came from a man aged 18 to 35 in good health. Some clones in this sample may be carry-over from other donors' samples. CDR3 in DNA: TGTGCCAGCAGCCCAGCGGGAGGGCCAGATACGCAGTATTTT. Its protein product is CASSPAGGPDTQYF.